Listed below are T cell receptor beta chains from one sample, sequenced in a study of blood T cell repertoires in COVID-19. TCRdb keeps only in-frame clones here, not all; method: immunoSEQ multiplex PCR. The data show approximately 68,000 clones, 86% seen once. The specimen sequenced was peripheral blood. The receptors come from a middle-aged man with active COVID-19. CDR3s include the opening cysteine and the closing phenylalanine or tryptophan. A D gene is named only where the DNA matches it firmly. Size tells how often a clone was seen (once, few, many) or the class of an expanded clone, and some rows leave it out.

v_gene,d_gene,j_gene,abundance,CDR3aa,CDR3nt
TRBV30,.,TRBJ2-4,.,CAWRMKTTGSNIQYF,TGTGCCTGGAGGATGAAGACAACAGGTTCCAACATTCAGTACTTC
TRBV4-2,.,TRBJ2-1,.,CASSLRSGSYNEQFF,TGTGCCAGCAGCTTGCGTAGCGGCAGTTACAATGAGCAGTTCTTC
TRBV19,.,TRBJ1-5,.,CASSIPFGGTPSNQPQHF,TGTGCCAGTAGTATCCCTTTCGGGGGGACGCCTAGCAATCAGCCCCAGCATTTT
TRBV7-3,.,TRBJ2-3,.,CASSLSPGQDTQYF,TGTGCCAGCAGCTTAAGCCCGGGACAAGATACGCAGTATTTT
TRBV6-5,.,TRBJ1-1,.,CASSYAGNTEAFF,TGTGCCAGCAGTTACGCGGGGAACACTGAAGCTTTCTTT
TRBV18,TRBD2,TRBJ2-1,.,CASSPTSGRYNEQFF,TGTGCCAGCTCACCTACTAGCGGGAGATACAATGAGCAGTTCTTC
TRBV27,TRBD2,TRBJ2-1,.,CASSVRLAGQNEQFF,TGTGCCAGCTCAGTTAGACTAGCGGGGCAGAATGAGCAGTTCTTC
TRBV29-1,TRBD2,TRBJ2-3,.,CSVEGVLYDGRISTDTQYF,TGCAGCGTTGAAGGGGTGCTCTATGACGGGAGGATTAGCACAGATACGCAGTATTTT
TRBV19,.,TRBJ2-3,once,CASTKQGGTDTQYF,TGTGCCAGTACCAAACAGGGTGGCACAGATACGCAGTATTTT
TRBV19,.,TRBJ2-1,.,CASSMKLWASEYNEQFF,TGTGCCAGTAGTATGAAGCTGTGGGCTAGCGAATACAATGAGCAGTTCTTC
TRBV7-9,.,TRBJ2-7,.,CASSLESYEQGYYEQYF,TGTGCCAGCAGCTTAGAAAGTTATGAACAGGGCTACTACGAGCAGTACTTC
TRBV28,.,TRBJ1-5,.,CASSLGGGLQPQHF,TGTGCCAGCAGTTTAGGGGGGGGTTTGCAGCCCCAGCATTTT
TRBV27,TRBD2,TRBJ2-3,.,CASSLFGLALSTQYF,TGTGCCAGCAGTTTATTCGGACTAGCGCTTTCTACGCAGTATTTT
TRBV13,.,TRBJ2-1,.,CASSFVGQSYNEQFF,TGTGCCAGCAGCTTTGTGGGGCAATCCTACAATGAGCAGTTCTTC
TRBV2,TRBD1,TRBJ1-6,once,CASRPTGEGSPLHF,TGTGCCAGCAGGCCGACAGGGGAAGGTTCACCCCTCCACTTT
TRBV27,.,TRBJ1-6,.,CASSLSTGRSNSPLHF,TGTGCCAGCAGTTTAAGTACAGGAAGGTCTAATTCACCCCTCCACTTT
TRBV7-8,.,TRBJ1-5,.,CASSLGSRGGLLQPQHF,TGTGCCAGCAGCTTAGGATCCAGGGGAGGGCTTCTTCAGCCCCAGCATTTT
TRBV27,.,TRBJ2-7,.,CASNAGESYEQYF,TGTGCCAGCAACGCAGGGGAATCCTACGAGCAGTACTTC
TRBV5-6,TRBD1,TRBJ2-2,.,CASRQGQGYTGELFF,TGTGCCAGCAGACAAGGACAGGGATACACCGGGGAGCTGTTTTTT
TRBV6-5,TRBD1,TRBJ2-6,once,CASDRVAGANVLTF,TGTGCCAGCGACAGGGTTGCCGGGGCCAACGTCCTGACTTTC
TRBV5-4,TRBD1,TRBJ2-3,.,CASGRQGLLDTQYF,TGTGCCAGCGGTCGACAGGGCCTTTTAGATACGCAGTATTTT
TRBV7-2,.,TRBJ1-6,once,CASSLSPGGMRSYNSPLHF,TGTGCCAGCAGCCTCTCCCCCGGGGGGATGAGGTCCTATAATTCACCCCTCCACTTT
TRBV7-2,TRBD1,TRBJ1-1,.,CASSLGPGGDTEAFF,TGTGCCAGCAGCTTAGGGCCAGGGGGCGACACTGAAGCTTTCTTT
TRBV4-3,.,TRBJ2-7,.,CASSQETGWGEQYF,TGCGCCAGCAGCCAGGAAACAGGGTGGGGCGAGCAGTACTTC
TRBV5-6,.,TRBJ2-3,.,CASSLWVGAAITDTQYF,TGTGCCAGCAGCTTGTGGGTTGGAGCGGCGATCACAGATACGCAGTATTTT
TRBV7-8,.,TRBJ2-7,few,CASSLAGRGSSSYEQYF,TGTGCCAGCAGCTTAGCGGGTAGGGGATCCTCCTCCTACGAGCAGTACTTC
TRBV28,.,TRBJ1-6,.,CASSPTPRNSPLHF,TGTGCCAGCAGTCCAACCCCCCGGAATTCACCCCTCCACTTT
TRBV6-2/TRBV6-3,TRBD1,TRBJ1-1,once,CASSYSLPGQGGMNTEAFF,TGTGCCAGCAGTTACTCCCTGCCGGGACAGGGGGGAATGAACACTGAAGCTTTCTTT
TRBV7-8,.,TRBJ2-7,.,CASSLFRTSYEQYF,TGTGCCAGCAGCTTATTCAGGACATCCTACGAGCAGTACTTC
TRBV5-8,.,TRBJ2-7,.,CASSLNLRAQGSYEQYF,TGTGCCAGCAGCCTCAATTTGAGGGCACAGGGATCCTACGAGCAGTACTTC
TRBV7-3,TRBD2,TRBJ2-1,.,CASSFSGREYNEQFF,TGTGCCAGCAGCTTTAGCGGGAGGGAGTACAATGAGCAGTTCTTC
TRBV7-3,.,TRBJ2-3,.,CASSSQGQWADTQYF,TGTGCCAGCAGCTCGCAGGGACAATGGGCAGATACGCAGTATTTT
TRBV2,TRBD2,TRBJ2-7,.,CASRASRGTSGTYEQYF,TGTGCCAGCAGAGCGAGTCGAGGGACTAGCGGGACCTACGAGCAGTACTTC
TRBV6-2/TRBV6-3,TRBD1,TRBJ2-2,few,CASSYAHRGAGELFF,TGTGCCAGCAGTTACGCACACAGGGGGGCCGGGGAGCTGTTTTTT
TRBV9,TRBD2,TRBJ2-3,few,CASSASGGGADTQYF,TGTGCCAGCAGCGCTAGCGGGGGGGGAGCAGATACGCAGTATTTT
TRBV6-5,TRBD1,TRBJ1-1,.,CASSYGQGRNTEAFF,TGTGCCAGCAGTTACGGACAGGGGAGGAACACTGAAGCTTTCTTT
TRBV19,TRBD1,TRBJ2-6,.,CASSTGTGRSGANVLTF,TGTGCCAGTAGTACAGGGACAGGGAGAAGTGGGGCCAACGTCCTGACTTTC
TRBV5-1,TRBD2,TRBJ2-3,.,CASSLASRGGQRDTQYF,TGCGCCAGCAGCTTGGCCTCCCGGGGGGGCCAGCGAGATACGCAGTATTTT
TRBV21-1,.,TRBJ1-5,.,CASSFRSNQPQHF,TGTGCCAGCAGCTTCAGAAGCAATCAGCCCCAGCATTTT
TRBV7-3,TRBD2,TRBJ2-1,few,CASSLAGGSDEQFF,TGTGCCAGCAGTCTAGCGGGAGGGAGTGATGAGCAGTTCTTC
TRBV10-3,TRBD1,TRBJ2-7,.,CAIRGRQGFYEQYF,TGTGCCATCAGGGGGAGACAGGGATTCTACGAGCAGTACTTC
TRBV29-1,.,TRBJ2-5,.,CSSADTQETQYF,TGCAGCTCTGCGGACACCCAAGAGACCCAGTACTTC
TRBV15,.,TRBJ2-5,.,CATSRVERTQETQYF,TGTGCCACCAGCAGAGTGGAGAGAACCCAAGAGACCCAGTACTTC
TRBV19,.,TRBJ1-1,once,CASRDRYQNTEAFF,TGTGCCAGTAGAGACAGGTACCAGAACACTGAAGCTTTCTTT
TRBV5-1,.,TRBJ1-3,.,CASREQGPGNTIYF,TGCGCCAGCCGTGAACAGGGACCTGGAAACACCATATATTTT
TRBV4-3,TRBD2,TRBJ2-3,.,CASSQGVLAGITDTQYF,TGCGCCAGCAGCCAAGGTGTACTAGCGGGAATCACAGATACGCAGTATTTT
TRBV5-1,.,TRBJ2-2,few,CASSLAFGNPNTGELFF,TGCGCCAGCAGCTTGGCCTTCGGGAACCCGAACACCGGGGAGCTGTTTTTT
TRBV6-6,TRBD1,TRBJ1-2,once,CASSRTGGNYGYTF,TGTGCCAGCAGTCGGACAGGGGGCAACTATGGCTACACCTTC
TRBV5-4,TRBD2,TRBJ2-5,few,CASSSGAGGRETQYF,TGTGCCAGCAGCTCGGGAGCGGGAGGGAGGGAGACCCAGTACTTC
TRBV3-1/TRBV3-2,.,TRBJ1-1,.,CASSPRGGMGTEAFF,TGTGCCAGCAGCCCCCGTGGCGGGATGGGCACTGAAGCTTTCTTT
TRBV7-9,TRBD1,TRBJ2-7,.,CASRTSGTGDEQYF,TGTGCCAGCAGAACATCCGGGACAGGGGACGAGCAGTACTTC
TRBV24-1,TRBD2,TRBJ2-3,.,CATSGGLATDTQYF,TGTGCCACCAGTGGCGGACTAGCTACAGATACGCAGTATTTT
TRBV6-1,TRBD1,TRBJ1-4,.,CASSVLSGTGKEKLFF,TGTGCCAGCAGTGTCCTCTCCGGGACAGGGAAGGAAAAACTGTTTTTT
TRBV18,.,TRBJ1-1,.,CASSPRQLNTEAFF,TGTGCCAGCTCACCCCGACAGCTGAACACTGAAGCTTTCTTT
TRBV18,TRBD2,TRBJ2-4,.,CASSQGLASFNIQYF,TGTGCCAGCTCACAAGGACTAGCGTCGTTTAACATTCAGTACTTC
TRBV6-1,.,TRBJ2-2,.,CASSEVRGAGELFF,TGTGCCAGCAGTGAAGTCAGGGGGGCCGGGGAGCTGTTTTTT
TRBV5-4,TRBD1,TRBJ2-7,.,CASSFGTGYHEQYF,TGTGCCAGCAGCTTTGGGACAGGCTACCACGAGCAGTACTTC